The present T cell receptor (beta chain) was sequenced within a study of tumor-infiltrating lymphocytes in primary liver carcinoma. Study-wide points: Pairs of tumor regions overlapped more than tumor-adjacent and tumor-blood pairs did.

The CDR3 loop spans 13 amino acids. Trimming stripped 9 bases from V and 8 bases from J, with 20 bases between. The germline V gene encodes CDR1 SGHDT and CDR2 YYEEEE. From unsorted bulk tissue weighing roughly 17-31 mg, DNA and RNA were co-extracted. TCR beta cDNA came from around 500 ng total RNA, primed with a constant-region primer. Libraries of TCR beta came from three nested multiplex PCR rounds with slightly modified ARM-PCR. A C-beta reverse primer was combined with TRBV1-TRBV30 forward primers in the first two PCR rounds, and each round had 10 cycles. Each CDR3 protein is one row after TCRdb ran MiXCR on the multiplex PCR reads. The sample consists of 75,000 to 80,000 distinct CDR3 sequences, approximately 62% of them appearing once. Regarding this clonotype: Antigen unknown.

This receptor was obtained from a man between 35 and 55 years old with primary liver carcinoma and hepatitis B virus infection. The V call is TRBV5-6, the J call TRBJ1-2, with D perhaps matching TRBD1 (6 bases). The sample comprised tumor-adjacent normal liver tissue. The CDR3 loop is CANSLVATGGYTF. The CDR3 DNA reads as TGTGCCAATAGTTTGGTTGCGACAGGAGGCTACACCTTC.